This passage covers 18 T cell receptor beta chains from one sample sequenced in a study of shared clonotypes between healthy human individuals. Produced via immunoSEQ multiplex PCR; TCRdb's table is partial and in-frame only. The sample holds around 2,000,000 clones, 90% to 95% seen once. The specimen was naive CD4+ T cells sorted from blood. Subset: CD45RA+ positively selected. These receptors came from a man in his late teens or twenties in good health.

The genes are TRBV7-8 and TRBJ2-3, with 8 positions matching TRBD2. The trim removed 5 bases at V and 0 bases at J, leaving 4 bases unmatched. CDR3 size: 15 residues. The germline V gene has CDR1 SGHVS and CDR2 FQNEAQ. The CDR3 is CASSRTGGSTDTQYF. Here the CDR3 DNA reads TGTGCCAGCAGCCGAACGGGGGGGAGCACAGATACGCAGTATTTT.

The count of this clone is one. The chain is built from TRBV6-5 and TRBJ2-2; weak D call: TRBD1 (5 bases). Germline CDR1 MNHEY, CDR2 SVGAGI. CDR3 length: 13 amino acids. V was clipped by 5 bases and J by 1 base, with 5 bases between them. DNA for the CDR3: TGTGCCAGCAGTGACAGGAACACCGGGGAGCTGTTTTTT. Translated, it gives CASSDRNTGELFF.

This clone was seen a single time. The V call is TRBV11-2, the J call TRBJ2-1, with D possibly being TRBD2 (6 bases). Germline CDR1 reads SGHAT; CDR2 reads FQNNGV. The CDR3 totals 15 residues. Deletions cut 5 bases from V and 5 bases from J, with 16 bases between. The DNA for the CDR3 is TGTGCCAGCAGCCCCGTTATCGGGAGAGACAATGAGCAGTTCTTC. It translates to CASSPVIGRDNEQFF.

The rearrangement links TRBV9 to TRBJ1-6; 9 bases line up with TRBD1. Germline-derived CDR1 and CDR2 are SGDLS and YYNGEE. The CDR3 has 15 residues. V trimming: 0 bases; J trimming: 11 bases; junction bases outside the gene matches: 6. Written as DNA, the CDR3 is TGTGCCAGCAGCGTAGTGGACAGGGGTGTGGCACCCCTCCACTTT. It is translated as CASSVVDRGVAPLHF.

As for this clone: Other DNA sequences of this sample code for an identical CDR3. The genes are TRBV6-5 and TRBJ1-5; D gene unclear. Germline-derived CDR1 and CDR2 are MNHEY and SVGAGI. Trimming left V 0 bases short and J 2 bases short, with 5 bases between. The length of the CDR3 is 14 residues. CDR3 protein: CASSYSGGNQPQHF. The DNA for the CDR3 is TGTGCCAGCAGTTACTCGGGCGGCAATCAGCCCCAGCATTTT.

The V and J genes are TRBV5-4 and TRBJ2-5, with D uncertain. From germline, CDR1 is SGHNT and CDR2 YYREEE (reference sequence). This CDR3 is 14 amino acids long. V was pared by 1 base and J by 0 bases, with 7 bases between. CDR3 nucleotides: TGTGCCAGCAGCTTGAAGGGAAACCAAGAGACCCAGTACTTC. Its protein is CASSLKGNQETQYF.

The chain joins TRBV7-2 to TRBJ2-1, with 11 bases lining up with TRBD2. CDR1 and CDR2 (germline): SGHTA, FQGNSA. The CDR3 has 15 amino acids. V lost 1 base and J lost 14; bases outside the gene matches: 10. The CDR3 DNA sequence: TGTGCCAGCAGCTTAGAGGCTAGCGGGAGGAAGGTAGAGTTCTTC. This translates into CASSLEASGRKVEFF. The whole variable domain, filled in from reference TRBV7-2 and TRBJ2-1, reads GAGVSQSPSNKVTEKGKDVELRCDPISGHTALYWYRQSLGQGLEFLIYFQGNSAPDKSGLPSDRFSAERTGGSVSTLTIQRTQQEDSAVYLCASSLEASGRKVEFFGPGTRLTVL.

The chain couples TRBV27 to TRBJ1-5; D not certain. CDR1 MNHEY and CDR2 SMNVEV come from the germline V gene (reference sequence). The CDR3 extends over 15 amino acids. The germline V and J ends were trimmed by 8 bases and 5 bases, with 19 bases remaining between them. This chain's CDR3 is CASSLTRQAHQPQHF. In DNA, the CDR3 is TGTGCCAGCTCCCTCACCCGGCAGGCCCATCAGCCCCAGCATTTT.

The chain joins TRBV5-4 to TRBJ2-7; TRBD2 matches 7 bases. The trim removed 4 bases at V and 2 bases at J, leaving 9 bases unmatched. Germline values: CDR1 SGHNT, CDR2 YYREEE (reference sequence). The CDR3 runs to 15 residues. CDR3 sequence reads: CASSPETGGPYEQYF. CDR3 DNA: TGTGCCAGCAGCCCTGAAACGGGGGGTCCCTACGAGCAGTACTTC.

This chain links TRBV5-1 with TRBJ2-1; 10 nucleotides line up with TRBD2. Germline CDR1 is SGHRS and CDR2 is YFSETQ. With V trimmed by 0 bases and J by 6 bases, 3 bases remained unmatched. This CDR3 has 15 residues. The CDR3 DNA reads as TGCGCCAGCAGCTTGGGAGGGACTAGCGTCAATGAGCAGTTCTTC. Protein sequence: CASSLGGTSVNEQFF.

A single count supports this clone. The gene calls are TRBV5-4 and TRBJ2-3, with D maybe TRBD2 (6 bases). Trimming removed 0 bases from V and 5 bases from J, with 13 bases in between. The germline CDR1 and CDR2 sequences are SGHNT and YYREEE (reference sequence). The CDR3 totals 15 residues. The CDR3 sequence: CASSLAVPGGDTQYF. CDR3 in DNA: TGTGCCAGCAGCTTGGCGGTCCCCGGGGGAGATACGCAGTATTTT.

The chain employs TRBV7-9 and TRBJ1-6, with D possibly being TRBD1 (5 bases). Trimming stripped 5 bases from V and 10 bases from J, with 12 bases between. Germline V gives CDR1 SEHNR, CDR2 FQNEAQ (reference sequence). The CDR3 sequence is 13 residues long. CDR3 sequence: CASSPAGWSPLHF. The CDR3 coding sequence is TGTGCCAGCAGCCCGGCAGGGTGGTCACCCCTCCACTTT. Drawing the rest from reference TRBV7-9 and TRBJ1-6, the complete variable domain is DTGVSQNPRHKITKRGQNVTFRCDPISEHNRLYWYRQTLGQGPEFLTYFQNEAQLEKSRLLSDRFSAERPKGSFSTLEIQRTEQGDSAMYLCASSPAGWSPLHFGNGTRLTVT.

The chain is built from TRBV9 and TRBJ2-2; D is unresolved. V lost 0 bases and J 4 bases, leaving 7 bases between the germline ends. CDR1 is SGDLS and CDR2 is YYNGEE in the germline V gene. The CDR3 is 14 residues long. The CDR3 DNA follows: TGTGCCAGCAGCGTAGGGGCGCTCACCGGGGAGCTGTTTTTT. It yields the protein CASSVGALTGELFF.

The chain employs TRBV7-9 and TRBJ2-5; D may correspond to TRBD1 or TRBD2 (6 bases each). Germline-derived CDR1 and CDR2 are SEHNR and FQNEAQ (reference sequence). V was cut by 4 bases and J by 4 bases, with 16 bases left in between. The CDR3 length is 15 residues. CDR3 nucleotide sequence: TGTGCCAGCAGCTACCTACAGGGAGGTGGAGAGACCCAGTACTTC. Residues: CASSYLQGGGETQYF.

V gene TRBV10-3 combines with J gene TRBJ1-6; 8 bases agree with TRBD1. This CDR3 region has 13 residues. Germline V gene sequence: CDR1 ENHRY, CDR2 SYGVKD. Losses at the gene ends were 2 bases for V and 14 bases for J; bases not matched to a gene: 5. CDR3 region: CAISEGQGGTLHF. DNA for the CDR3: TGTGCCATCAGTGAGGGACAGGGTGGGACCCTCCACTTT.

This chain connects TRBV7-8 to TRBJ2-5, with a possible D match to TRBD2 (5 bases). This CDR3 is built from 15 residues. V was trimmed by 6 bases and J by 5 bases, leaving 19 bases between them. The germline V gene encodes CDR1 SGHVS and CDR2 FQNEAQ. The CDR3 loop reads CASSIQTSLGETQYF. The DNA of the CDR3 is TGTGCCAGCAGTATTCAAACCTCACTAGGGGAGACCCAGTACTTC. Looking up the rest from reference TRBV7-8 and TRBJ2-5 gives the full variable domain: GAGVSQSPRYKVAKRGQDVALRCDPISGHVSLFWYQQALGQGPEFLTYFQNEAQLDKSGLPSDRFFAERPEGSVSTLKIQRTQQEDSAVYLCASSIQTSLGETQYFGPGTRLLVL.

In its sample, this clone was seen once. This sequence joins TRBV28 and TRBJ2-7; 10 bases fit TRBD1. This CDR3 has 15 residues. V lost 5 bases and J lost 5; bases outside the gene matches: 9. Per the germline V gene, CDR1 is MDHEN and CDR2 is SYDVKM. The CDR3: CASSPQTGGRDEQYF. The CDR3 nucleotides read TGTGCCAGCAGTCCTCAGACAGGGGGCAGGGACGAGCAGTACTTC.

The J gene is TRBJ1-1, the V gene TRBV7-2; no firm D call. Germline V gene lookup returns CDR1 SGHTA and CDR2 FQGNSA. The CDR3 contains 15 residues. V lost 2 bases and J 3 bases, leaving 13 bases between the germline ends. CDR3 protein: CASSLSSTVDTEAFF. The CDR3 DNA reads TGTGCCAGCAGCTTATCCAGTACTGTGGACACTGAAGCTTTCTTT.